Shown below are 28 T cell receptor beta chains from a single sample sequenced in a study of OX40 agonist ivuxolimab in advanced cancers. Repertoires were generated with immunoSEQ multiplex PCR, while TCRdb's copy carries only in-frame clones and drops some. The sample has 60,000 to 85,000 clones, about 90% seen once; the top ten hold less than 3%. Sequenced material: CD4+ or CD8+ T cells sorted from blood, taken in a trial of the OX40 agonist ivuxolimab. The receptors were sampled from an adult with an advanced solid tumor such as melanoma, head and neck, liver or kidney cancer.

The chain's CDR3 is CASSRRQETNYGYTF. The CDR3 DNA reads as TGCGCCAGCAGCCGACGACAGGAAACAAACTATGGCTACACCTTC. V and J are TRBV4-1 and TRBJ1-2, with D possibly being TRBD1 (6 bases). With 4 bases removed from V and 2 bases from J, the gap between germline ends came to 14 bases. The CDR3 is 15 residues long. CDR1 and CDR2 (germline): MGHRA, YSYEKL.

This chain connects TRBV2 to TRBJ1-2, with D uncertain. The CDR3 covers 14 residues. Trimming pared 2 bases from V and 3 bases from J, leaving 10 bases between. Germline lookup yields CDR1 SNHLY and CDR2 FYNNEI. The CDR3 sequence: CASSERIQYYGYTF. CDR3 DNA sequence: TGTGCCAGCAGTGAAAGAATCCAGTACTATGGCTACACCTTC.

The CDR3 loop is CASSLVGTGDSGNTIYF. The DNA for the CDR3 is TGTGCCAGCAGCTTAGTGGGGACAGGGGATAGTGGAAACACCATATATTTT. The chain has TRBV7-2 and TRBJ1-3; TRBD1 matches at 10 bases. V was pared by 1 base and J by 3 bases, with 6 bases of the junction left unmatched. This CDR3 contains 17 residues. In germline, CDR1 is SGHTA, CDR2 FQGNSA.

This clone was counted between two and nine times. Additional DNA sequences in this sample encode the identical CDR3. The gene calls are TRBV19 and TRBJ1-4; 7 bases fit TRBD1. Unmatched junction bases numbered 0, after V lost 2 bases and J lost 3 bases. Germline CDR1 reads LNHDA; CDR2 reads SQIVND (reference sequence). The CDR3 extends over 14 amino acids. The CDR3 nucleotides read TGTGCCAGTAGTATAAGGGGGCCTAATGAAAAACTGTTTTTT. As protein: CASSIRGPNEKLFF. Full variable domain (remainder filled in from reference TRBV19 and TRBJ1-4): DGGITQSPKYLFRKEGQNVTLSCEQNLNHDAMYWYRQDPGQGLRLIYYSQIVNDFQKGDIAEGYSVSREKKESFPLTVTSAQKNPTAFYLCASSIRGPNEKLFFGSGTQLSVL.

J is TRBJ2-3 and V is TRBV19, with 11 positions matching TRBD2. The CDR3 spans 16 residues. V lost 6 bases and J lost 4; bases outside the gene matches: 9. Germline values: CDR1 LNHDA, CDR2 SQIVND (reference sequence). The CDR3 DNA is TGTGCCAGTAGATTAGCGGGAGGGCCTTCCCCAGATACGCAGTATTTT. Translated: CASRLAGGPSPDTQYF. Full variable domain (rest looked up from reference TRBV19 and TRBJ2-3): DGGITQSPKYLFRKEGQNVTLSCEQNLNHDAMYWYRQDPGQGLRLIYYSQIVNDFQKGDIAEGYSVSREKKESFPLTVTSAQKNPTAFYLCASRLAGGPSPDTQYFGPGTRLTVL.

In this sample, this clone turned up once. This chain connects TRBV11-3 to TRBJ2-1; perhaps TRBD2 as D (6 bases). Trimming shortened V by 6 bases and J by 13 bases, and 19 bases separated the two germline ends. The CDR3 totals 13 residues. In germline, CDR1 is SGHNT, CDR2 YENEEA. As DNA, the CDR3 is TGTGCCAGCAGTGCGACTAGGCCCGCGGAACAGTTCTTC. Residues: CASSATRPAEQFF.

This chain uses TRBV19 with TRBJ2-2; D uncertain. CDR1 LNHDA and CDR2 SQIVND come from the germline V gene (reference sequence). The CDR3 runs 13 residues. The CDR3, as DNA: TGTGCAGCGTTGGGCATAAACACCGGGGAGCTGTTTTTT. Translation gives CAALGINTGELFF.

With regard to this clone: Other DNA sequences from this sample encode an identical CDR3 as well. The chain carries TRBV7-9 and TRBJ1-1; possible D gene TRBD1, 6 bases. The V and J ends lost 3 bases and 3 bases respectively, with 11 bases between them. The CDR3 loop spans 14 amino acids. Germline lookup yields CDR1 SEHNR and CDR2 FQNEAQ (reference sequence). The DNA for the CDR3 is TGTGCCAGCAGCTTGGAGCAGGGGTACACTGAAGCTTTCTTT. This sequence encodes CASSLEQGYTEAFF.

V is TRBV25-1 and J is TRBJ1-3, with 8 nucleotides matching TRBD1. Germline-derived CDR1 and CDR2 are MGHDK and SYGVNS. V lost 10 bases to trimming and J lost 4 bases; unmatched junction nucleotides: 12. The CDR3 length is 15 residues. CDR3 DNA sequence: TGTGCCACTACATCCACAGGGGGTACGGGAAACACCATATATTTT. It is translated as CATTSTGGTGNTIYF.

The chain uses TRBV5-1 and TRBJ1-5; D may be TRBD1 (6 bases). V was clipped by 0 bases and J by 2 bases, with 6 bases between them. In germline, CDR1 is SGHRS, CDR2 YFSETQ. The length of the CDR3 is 14 residues. CDR3 residues: CASSLDRGNQPQHF. The CDR3 nucleotides are TGCGCCAGCAGCTTGGACAGGGGCAATCAGCCCCAGCATTTT.

The chain recombines TRBV28 with TRBJ1-3; 7 nucleotides agree with TRBD1. This CDR3 is built from 14 residues. The V gene's germline CDR1 is MDHEN and CDR2 SYDVKM. V dropped 4 bases and J dropped 3; count of bases not matched to a gene: 3. CDR3 bases: TGTGCCAGCAGTTGGGGGACAGTTGGAAACACCATATATTTT. Translated: CASSWGTVGNTIYF.

J is TRBJ1-1 and V is TRBV5-1; 7 bases agree with TRBD1. The V segment lost 5 bases and the J segment 1 base; nucleotides outside the gene matches: 5. The CDR3 totals 14 residues. Looked up from germline, CDR1 is SGHRS and CDR2 is YFSETQ. CDR3 amino acids: CASRLGGTNTEAFF. DNA for the CDR3: TGCGCCAGCAGACTAGGGGGCACGAACACTGAAGCTTTCTTT.

The chain couples TRBV5-1 to TRBJ1-2, with D possibly TRBD1 on 6 matching bases. Trimming stripped 2 bases from V and 6 bases from J, with 14 bases between. CDR3 size: 14 residues. The germline gives CDR1 SGHRS, CDR2 YFSETQ. CDR3 loop: CASSLGAGGDGYTF. The DNA for the CDR3 is TGCGCCAGCAGCTTAGGGGCGGGGGGCGATGGCTACACCTTC.

The gene calls are TRBV19 and TRBJ2-3, with 10 positions matching TRBD2. Germline CDR1 reads LNHDA; CDR2 reads SQIVND (reference sequence). V shed 3 bases, J shed 0 bases, and the junction held 3 bases outside the gene matches. The CDR3 spans 16 residues. The CDR3 here is CASSIGLAASTDTQYF. CDR3 nucleotides: TGTGCCAGTAGTATCGGACTAGCGGCCAGCACAGATACGCAGTATTTT.

This chain uses TRBV18 with TRBJ2-5; D ambiguous. V gave up 4 bases and J gave up 2 bases, with 8 bases separating them. Per germline, CDR1 KGHSH and CDR2 LQKENI. The CDR3 totals 13 residues. The CDR3 DNA follows: TGTGCCAGCTCACTTAGCTTGCAAGAGACCCAGTACTTC. Residues: CASSLSLQETQYF.

This clone has only one observation. V usage is TRBV5-1 and J usage is TRBJ2-7; weak D call: TRBD2 (6 bases). There are 14 residues in the CDR3. Trimming took off 4 bases at V and 3 bases at J, with 14 bases between the two ends. Germline V gene lookup returns CDR1 SGHRS and CDR2 YFSETQ. The CDR3: CASSLRDSLYEQYF. Here the CDR3 DNA reads TGCGCCAGCAGCCTCCGGGACTCTCTCTACGAGCAGTACTTC.

The V call is TRBV7-2, the J call TRBJ1-5; the D gene is possibly TRBD1 (5 bases). From germline, CDR1 is SGHTA and CDR2 FQGNSA. This CDR3 contains 14 residues. Between the trimmed V and J ends, which lost 1 base and 3 bases, there was a span of 7 bases. CDR3 nucleotide sequence: TGTGCCAGCAGCTTAGACAGGTTCAATCAGCCCCAGCATTTT. This sequence encodes CASSLDRFNQPQHF.

This chain joins TRBV19 and TRBJ1-4, with 9 bases matching TRBD1. The trim removed 7 bases at V and 0 bases at J, leaving 3 bases unmatched. Germline lookup yields CDR1 LNHDA and CDR2 SQIVND (reference sequence). The CDR3 runs to 15 residues. The CDR3 DNA reads TGTGCCAGTACGGACAGGGGTGCAACTAATGAAAAACTGTTTTTT. This encodes CASTDRGATNEKLFF.

This clone was observed once. The V and J genes are TRBV28 and TRBJ2-1, with 8 bases lining up with TRBD2. CDR1 MDHEN and CDR2 SYDVKM come from the germline V gene. V was clipped by 7 bases and J by 12 bases; unmatched bases: 8. This CDR3 spans 12 amino acids. CDR3 sequence (DNA): TGTGCCAGCACTCCGGAGCGGGGGCGGCAGTTCTTC. Protein sequence: CASTPERGRQFF. The variable domain in full, with the rest retrieved from reference TRBV28 and TRBJ2-1, is DVKVTQSSRYLVKRTGEKVFLECVQDMDHENMFWYRQDPGLGLRLIYFSYDVKMKEKGDIPEGYSVSREKKERFSLILESASTNQTSMYLCASTPERGRQFFGPGTRLTVL.

The chain links TRBV5-4 to TRBJ2-5, with D unresolved. Germline CDR1 SGHNT, CDR2 YYREEE (reference sequence). The CDR3 spans 14 residues. V was cut by 0 bases and J by 2 bases, with 8 bases left in between. CDR3 bases: TGTGCCAGCAGCTTGGCGGCCAATCAAGAGACCCAGTACTTC. Its translation is CASSLAANQETQYF.

This clone was counted a few times. V and J are TRBV7-9 and TRBJ2-5, with 9 bases matching TRBD2. The CDR3 has 15 residues. V lost 5 bases to trimming and J lost 1 base; unmatched junction nucleotides: 5. CDR1 is SEHNR and CDR2 is FQNEAQ in the germline V gene (reference sequence). DNA of the CDR3: TGTGCCAGCAGCCCCAGCGGGAGGACCCAAGAGACCCAGTACTTC. Its protein is CASSPSGRTQETQYF.

The chain couples TRBV19 to TRBJ2-3; TRBD2 is a possible D gene (5 bases). Per germline, CDR1 LNHDA and CDR2 SQIVND (reference sequence). The CDR3 has 14 residues. Deletions cut 5 bases from V and 0 bases from J, with 9 bases between. CDR3 loop: CASSRRTSTDTQYF. CDR3 DNA: TGTGCCAGTAGTCGAAGGACTAGCACAGATACGCAGTATTTT.

V and J are TRBV2 and TRBJ1-3; no clear D. Germline values: CDR1 SNHLY, CDR2 FYNNEI. The CDR3 extends over 14 amino acids. Trimming stripped 8 bases from V and 0 bases from J, with 11 bases between. DNA for the CDR3: TGTGCCAGCGCCGACGGTCACTCTGGAAACACCATATATTTT. Translation gives CASADGHSGNTIYF.

The chain employs TRBV6-5 and TRBJ1-2, with a tentative D call TRBD1 (5 bases). This CDR3 is built from 13 residues. V lost 7 bases and J 6 bases, leaving 15 bases between the germline ends. The germline gives CDR1 MNHEY, CDR2 SVGAGI. The CDR3 DNA is TGTGCCAGCACCAGCCGGGGGATTCATGGCTACACCTTC. Translation: CASTSRGIHGYTF.

This clone was detected once. V and J are TRBV5-5 and TRBJ1-2; D not resolved. This CDR3 contains 16 residues. Trimming removed 0 bases at V and 5 bases at J, with 17 bases between. Germline CDR1 reads SGHKS; CDR2 reads YYEKEE (reference sequence). CDR3 sequence: CASSLATALTGYGYTF. CDR3 coding DNA: TGTGCCAGCAGCTTGGCCACAGCCCTTACTGGGTATGGCTACACCTTC.

This clone appeared a few times. The chain combines TRBV29-1 with TRBJ1-1; D might be TRBD1 (5 bases). Germline CDR1 and CDR2: SQVTM and ANQGSEA. The CDR3 sequence is 12 residues long. V shed 4 bases and J shed 5 bases, with 11 bases lying between them. CDR3 residues: CSVVAGGTEAFF. The CDR3 DNA reads as TGCAGCGTTGTGGCGGGGGGGACTGAAGCTTTCTTT.

This clone was counted once. V and J are TRBV25-1 and TRBJ1-2; no clear D. The CDR3 loop spans 15 amino acids. Germline CDR1 reads MGHDK; CDR2 reads SYGVNS. V was shortened by 2 bases and J by 5 bases, with 15 bases between the two germline ends. CDR3 nucleotide sequence: TGTGCCAGCAGTGAAGGAGGCCCGGAGGGTTATGGCTACACCTTC. Translating gives CASSEGGPEGYGYTF.

The V call is TRBV19, the J call TRBJ1-1; D is perhaps TRBD1 (5 bases). CDR1 and CDR2 (germline): LNHDA, SQIVND (reference sequence). The CDR3 extends over 11 amino acids. Deletions cut 6 bases from V and 11 bases from J, with 13 bases between. The CDR3 reads CASRQAGGAFF. CDR3 nucleotide sequence: TGTGCCAGTAGACAGGCCGGCGGGGCTTTCTTT. Combining the CDR3 with reference TRBV19 and TRBJ1-1 gives the whole variable domain DGGITQSPKYLFRKEGQNVTLSCEQNLNHDAMYWYRQDPGQGLRLIYYSQIVNDFQKGDIAEGYSVSREKKESFPLTVTSAQKNPTAFYLCASRQAGGAFFGQGTRLTVV.